The T cell receptor beta chain described here comes from a study of blood T cell repertoires in COVID-19 (TCRdb year 2020). Some background on the complete study: Collaborator samples came from the United States, Italy and Spain and covered acute and convalescent phases of COVID-19. The prospective study material was composed of cDNA or gDNA derived from T cells, B-cell-depleted T cells, or PBMCs. Subjects who had been exposed to COVID-19, were actively infected with it, or had recovered from it provided the deeply sampled blood TCRbeta repertoires that made up the dataset. The repertoires were made available in a free public database intended to serve as a resource for research on the immune response to SARS-CoV-2. The samples were drawn from the first 160 participants of the ongoing ImmuneRACE study and from 1,254 subjects provided by 6 global collaborators. Sample metadata almost always included a de-identified subject ID, COVID-19 status, age in years and sex. Where available, HLA class I and class II types were taken from metadata supplied by the sample provider and were not determined by assay-based typing. The paper as a whole reports these results and caveats: How much clinical and demographic metadata was included differed by source and by participant, and the metadata was provided uncurated.

On this clone: No cognate antigen has been identified for it. Per-base quality was not reported, and no clone a single base away is much larger than it.

Enrolling through a virtual design, the prospective study's participants ranged in age from roughly 18 to 90 years and lived across roughly 23 United States geographic areas. In the prospective study, participants were assigned to cohorts based on the clinical history participants reported in a screening survey and a study questionnaire. Recovered participants in ImmuneRACE Cohort 3 were defined as having two consecutive negative NP/OP PCR tests, clearance from a healthcare professional, or resolution of symptoms. Mobile phlebotomists in the prospective study collected whole blood, serum and a nasopharyngeal or oropharyngeal swab from every participant. Prospective study participants could optionally give additional blood draws and questionnaires over an approximately two-month period. Before DNA extraction, blood samples from the prospective study were shipped at room temperature or frozen. TCRbeta CDR3 regions were amplified from genomic DNA by means of the immunoSEQ Assay, a bias-controlled multiplex PCR. As for how the authors treated the data: Within the assay, amplification of reference gene primers was used to estimate how many nucleated cells each sample contained. To quantify the absolute abundance of each unique TCRbeta CDR3 rearrangement, sequence reads were collapsed and filtered. For each sample, productive Simpson clonality was calculated by taking the square root of Simpson's diversity index across productive rearrangements. This immuneACCESS table, as held by TCRdb, lists in-frame sequences with V and J called but not all clones. Of the missing ones, under half trace to an unresolved V gene in checked studies; the others have no known cause. The V and J calls and clone size were taken over from that table, and D and trimming were inferred from the DNA. Recorded for this sample are 190,000 or so clones; approximately 88% of them occurred a single time. The top ten hold about 8.1% of the sample.

V drops 7 bases and J drops 0 bases, leaving 7 bases in between. Measured from the cysteine to the phenylalanine, the CDR3 is 13 residues long. The read is trimmed to its CDR3 DNA, 39 bases read in frame from base 1. This receptor was taken from a woman younger than 35 who had recovered from COVID-19. The sample comprised PBMCs or T cells enriched from blood (not recorded which). This chain joins TRBV12-3 or TRBV12-4 to TRBJ1-5; a confident D gene designation cannot be given. Here the CDR3 is given as CASTGGSNQPQHF. The DNA reads as follows: TGTGCCAGCACGGGTGGTAGCAATCAGCCCCAGCATTTT.